This T cell receptor (beta chain) was obtained from a study of early T cells in non-severe SARS-CoV-2 infection. Study-level information: Alpha and beta chains were unpaired, from unsorted whole-blood bulk RNA. Study results and limitations: Database matching using VDJdb favored anti-spike CD8 responses, with private and CD4 specificities left missing.

J gave up 6 bases and V 6 bases, and 8 bases lay outside the gene matches. Per germline, CDR1 SNHLY and CDR2 FYNNEI. The CDR3 is 14 amino acids. Unique molecular identifiers were added to individual cDNA molecules. TCRdb processed the 5' RACE reads anew with MiXCR; each CDR3 protein has one entry. Here the sample spans tens of thousands of distinct CDR3 sequences, about an eighth being singletons. This clonotype has just a few counts. Its specificity is unknown. The genes are TRBV2 and TRBJ2-3; TRBD1 matches 8 bases. The sequence was obtained from an adult who was a healthcare worker with PCR-confirmed SARS-CoV-2 infection or an uninfected control (not recorded which). Sequenced here: whole blood, sampled at baseline. The CDR3 sequence is CASRKTGVGDTQYF. CDR3 coding DNA: TGTGCCAGCAGAAAGACAGGGGTTGGCGATACGCAGTATTTT.